This section outlines one TCR beta chain sequence together with its context. Its antigen is not identified. TCR beta libraries were made by quantitative 5'-RACE with molecular barcodes. TCRdb itself ran the 5' RACE reads through MiXCR, one entry per CDR3 protein. This sample yields about 24,000 distinct CDR3 sequences, of which 17% are seen a single time; 28% belongs to the top ten. These data belong to a study of CD8 T cells in ankylosing spondylitis. Findings and caveats of the study: Before this, some motif variants had been reported in reactive arthritis synovial fluid and blood. Ankylosing spondylitis blood seemed to carry a telltale TCR beta motif made of several highly homologous variants. Disease-associated clones were reportedly significantly overrepresented in matched ankylosing spondylitis synovial fluid.

The CDR3 has 14 amino acids. CDR1 and CDR2 from the germline V gene are SNHLY and FYNNEI. The V and J ends lost 6 bases and 5 bases respectively, with 14 bases between them. The chain joins TRBV2 to TRBJ1-5; no reliable D call. The source is a male donor with ankylosing spondylitis or in good health (not recorded which). Specimen: blood. The CDR3 here is CASRPFRGHQPQHF. The CDR3 DNA reads as TGTGCCAGCAGGCCCTTCCGAGGCCATCAGCCCCAGCATTTT.